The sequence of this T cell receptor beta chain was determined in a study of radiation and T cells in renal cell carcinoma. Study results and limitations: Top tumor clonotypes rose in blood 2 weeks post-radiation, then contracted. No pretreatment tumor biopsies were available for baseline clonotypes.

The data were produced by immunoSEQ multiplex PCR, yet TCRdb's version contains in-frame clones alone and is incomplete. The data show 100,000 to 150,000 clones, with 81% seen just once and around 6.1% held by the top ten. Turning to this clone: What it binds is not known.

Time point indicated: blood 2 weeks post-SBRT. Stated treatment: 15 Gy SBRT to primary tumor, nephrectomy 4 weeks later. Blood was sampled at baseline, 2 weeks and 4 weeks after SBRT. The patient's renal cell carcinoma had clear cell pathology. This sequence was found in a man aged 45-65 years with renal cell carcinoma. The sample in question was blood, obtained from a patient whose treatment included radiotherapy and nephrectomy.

CDR3 amino acids: CASSVEVSEHYEQYF. Written as DNA, the CDR3 is TGTGCCAGCAGCGTAGAAGTCAGCGAGCACTACGAGCAGTACTTC. This chain links TRBV9 with TRBJ2-7; no definite D call. The germline V gene encodes CDR1 SGDLS and CDR2 YYNGEE. Trimming removed 0 bases at V and 3 bases at J, with 13 bases between. The CDR3 length is 15 residues.